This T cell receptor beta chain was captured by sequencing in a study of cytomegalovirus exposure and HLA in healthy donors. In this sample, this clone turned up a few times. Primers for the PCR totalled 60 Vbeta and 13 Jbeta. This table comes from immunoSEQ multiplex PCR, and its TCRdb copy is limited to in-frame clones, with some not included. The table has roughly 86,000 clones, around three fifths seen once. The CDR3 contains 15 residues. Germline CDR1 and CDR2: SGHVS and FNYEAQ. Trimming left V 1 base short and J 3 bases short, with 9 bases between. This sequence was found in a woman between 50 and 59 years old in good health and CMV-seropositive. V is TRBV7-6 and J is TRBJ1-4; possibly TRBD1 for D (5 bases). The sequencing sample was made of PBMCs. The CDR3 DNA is TGTGCCAGCAGCTTAGATGGGGGGTCTAATGAAAAACTGTTTTTT. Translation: CASSLDGGSNEKLFF.